These 5 T cell receptor beta chains originate from one sample sequenced in a study of T cell therapy after organ transplantation (dated by TCRdb to about 2019). For these receptors, no antigen is known. Library preparation was by the immunoSEQ multiplex PCR assay. The clones in this table, taken by TCRdb from immuneACCESS, are in-frame only. Not every clone is retained; where verified, under half of the shortfall comes from an unresolved V gene, and the cause of the rest is unknown. The sample profile shows some 47,000 clones; about 94% of them were found once. Of the sample, 3% to 3.5% falls within the top ten clones. The time point label on this specimen signifies: before start of T cell therapy. Sample: CD8+ T cells from blood, taken before autologous CMV-specific T cell therapy. These receptors originate from a human patient who had received a solid organ transplant and had CMV disease.

This clone appeared once. This chain connects TRBV6-1 to TRBJ1-1; TRBD1 agrees at 7 bases. The trim removed 11 bases at V and 1 base at J, leaving 7 bases unmatched. The CDR3 loop spans 13 amino acids. CDR1 MNHNS and CDR2 SASEGT come from the germline V gene. DNA of the CDR3: TGTGCCCTACAGGGGTCGTGGAACACTGAAGCTTTCTTT. Translating gives CALQGSWNTEAFF.

The genes are TRBV2 and TRBJ2-1; perhaps TRBD2 as D (6 bases). The V end was cut by 3 bases, the J end by 1 base, with 13 bases between. This CDR3 contains 16 residues. The V gene's germline CDR1 is SNHLY and CDR2 FYNNEI. CDR3 bases: TGTGCCAGCAGTGACAGTGTAGCGGTTTCCTACAATGAGCAGTTCTTC. This gives the protein CASSDSVAVSYNEQFF.

This clone was detected only a few times. The CDR3, as DNA: TGTGCCAGCAGCAAAACAGGGGAAACCGGGGAGCTGTTTTTT. Amino acids: CASSKTGETGELFF. The chain couples TRBV6-4 to TRBJ2-2; 7 bases are a match to TRBD1. Germline V gene sequence: CDR1 MRHNA, CDR2 SNTAGT. Germline trimming cut 6 bases from V and 5 bases from J; bases unmatched to any gene: 6. The CDR3 has 14 amino acids.

The V gene is TRBV6-5, the J gene TRBJ1-1; the D is unclear. The length of the CDR3 is 14 residues. Germline lookup yields CDR1 MNHEY and CDR2 SVGAGI. V was clipped by 6 bases and J by 4 bases, with 15 bases between them. The CDR3 nucleotides are TGTGCCAGCAGGAACCCTCCGGAGTCCACTGAAGCTTTCTTT. As protein: CASRNPPESTEAFF.

The CDR3: CASSAGSGELFF. CDR3 nucleotides: TGTGCCAGCAGCGCCGGATCCGGGGAGCTGTTTTTT. The chain couples TRBV13 to TRBJ2-2; D is ambiguous. Trimming pared 5 bases from V and 6 bases from J, leaving 7 bases between. The germline V gene encodes CDR1 PRHDT and CDR2 FYEKMQ (reference sequence). The CDR3 is 12 residues long.